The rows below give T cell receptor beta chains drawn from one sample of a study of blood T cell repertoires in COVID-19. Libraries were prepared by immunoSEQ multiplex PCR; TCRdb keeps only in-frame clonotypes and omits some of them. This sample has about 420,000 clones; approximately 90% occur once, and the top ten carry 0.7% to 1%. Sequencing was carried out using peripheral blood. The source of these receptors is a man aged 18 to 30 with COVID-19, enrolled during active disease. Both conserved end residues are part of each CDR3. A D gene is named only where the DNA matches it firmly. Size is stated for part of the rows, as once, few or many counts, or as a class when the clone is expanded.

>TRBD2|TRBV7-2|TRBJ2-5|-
TGTGCCAGCAGCTCGGGGACTAGCGGGATGGCGGAGACCCAGTACTTC
CASSSGTSGMAETQYF
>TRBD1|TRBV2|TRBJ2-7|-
TGTGCCAGCAGGGGGACAGGGTTGGGCGAGCAGTACTTC
CASRGTGLGEQYF
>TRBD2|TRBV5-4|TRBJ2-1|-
TGTGCCAGCAGTCGAGGGGGTAGCGGGAGTTTAAATGAGCAGTTCTTC
CASSRGGSGSLNEQFF
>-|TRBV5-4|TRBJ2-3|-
TGTGCCAGCAGCCCCAGAGGGCTAACAGATACGCAGTATTTT
CASSPRGLTDTQYF
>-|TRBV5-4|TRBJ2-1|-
TGTGCCAGCGGCCGGGACACCGACAATGAGCAGTTCTTC
CASGRDTDNEQFF
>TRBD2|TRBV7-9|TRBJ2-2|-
TGTGCCAGCAGCTTAATAGCGGGAGGAAGGAGTACCGGGGAGCTGTTTTTT
CASSLIAGGRSTGELFF
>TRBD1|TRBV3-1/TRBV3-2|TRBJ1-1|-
TGTGCCAGCAGCCAACGACAGGGGGACGAAGCTTTCTTT
CASSQRQGDEAFF
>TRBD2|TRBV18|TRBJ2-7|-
TGTGCCAGCTCAAGGACTAGCGGGAACTACGAGCAGTACTTC
CASSRTSGNYEQYF
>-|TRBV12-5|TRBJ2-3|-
TGTGGCCTGAATACGGGGGGCAGGGGCCCAGATACGCAGTATTTT
CGLNTGGRGPDTQYF
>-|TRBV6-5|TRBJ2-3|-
TGTGCCAGCAGTTACGGGGCAGGTTTAGATACGCAGTATTTT
CASSYGAGLDTQYF
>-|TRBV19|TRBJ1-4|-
TGTGCCAGTAGTTTCGGTCTCGGTAATGAAAAACTGTTTTTT
CASSFGLGNEKLFF
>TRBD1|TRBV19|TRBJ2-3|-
TGTGCCAGTAGTAATAACAGGGGAGCAGATACGCAGTATTTT
CASSNNRGADTQYF
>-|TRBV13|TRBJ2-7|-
TGTGCCAGCAGCCGGGACTTCGGCTCCTACGAGCAGTACTTC
CASSRDFGSYEQYF
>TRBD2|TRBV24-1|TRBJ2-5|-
TGTGCCACCAGTGATCTCATAGCGGGAGCCCCCGGAGGGAGGGAGACCCAGTACTTC
CATSDLIAGAPGGRETQYF
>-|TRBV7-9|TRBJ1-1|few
TGTGCCTCCAGGGCCATGAACACTGAAGCTTTCTTT
CASRAMNTEAFF
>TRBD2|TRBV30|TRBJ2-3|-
TGTGCCTGGAGCGCACGAGGGACTAGCCATACGCAGTATTTT
CAWSARGTSHTQYF
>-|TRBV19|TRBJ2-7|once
TGTGCCAGTAGTATAGACCAGTACTCTAGCGAGCAGTACTTC
CASSIDQYSSEQYF
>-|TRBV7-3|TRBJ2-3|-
TGTGCCAGCAGCCGAGAGGGTGGGGGCACAGATACGCAGTATTTT
CASSREGGGTDTQYF
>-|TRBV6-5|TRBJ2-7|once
TGTGCCACCTATGGTTCCAACTCCTACGAGCAGTACTTC
CATYGSNSYEQYF